The clone carrying this T cell receptor beta chain was detected a few times. As yet, its antigen is unknown. The CDR3 covers 14 residues. Germline CDR1 and CDR2: SNHLY and FYNNEI. Trimming left V 3 bases short and J 3 bases short, with 8 bases between. The PCR was carried out with 60 Vbeta primers and 13 Jbeta primers. Sequencing used immunoSEQ multiplex PCR; TCRdb keeps in-frame clones, though not all of them. In the table there are under 130,000 clones, about 70% of which are singletons. The sample is drawn from a study of cytomegalovirus exposure and HLA in healthy donors. Study results and caveats: In vitro checks showed that a few CMV-associated chains really do target CMV antigens. Reports indicate that TCR beta sequences accurately predicted the HLA-A and HLA-B alleles of most subjects. Later work found that TCR association rates differed between HLA loci; DRB1 had the most and HLA-C the fewest.

Each donor was healthy, and each was a bone marrow donor. The rearrangement links TRBV2 to TRBJ1-4; D not certain. The sequence was obtained from a man over 45 in good health and CMV-seropositive. What was sequenced was PBMCs. The CDR3 DNA sequence: TGTGCCAGCAGTGATGAGGGCGCTAATGAAAAACTGTTTTTT. This translates into CASSDEGANEKLFF.